Sequencing of this T cell receptor beta chain was carried out in a study of control samples from healthy donors and cancer patients. Libraries were prepared by immunoSEQ multiplex PCR; TCRdb keeps only in-frame clonotypes and omits some of them. The sample includes about 120,000 clones, about 95% of them seen just once. Trimming took off 2 bases at V and 0 bases at J, with 8 bases between the two ends. This CDR3 region has 14 residues. Germline V CDR1 and CDR2: SGHRS, YFSETQ. The chain combines TRBV5-1 with TRBJ1-2, with D possibly TRBD1 on 6 matching bases. The receptor comes from a man aged 25-45 years in good health. Sequenced sample: blood. CDR3 bases: TGCGCCAGCAGCTTACGGGACACTAACTATGGCTACACCTTC. Its protein product is CASSLRDTNYGYTF. The entire variable domain, with the rest obtained from reference TRBV5-1 and TRBJ1-2, is as follows: KAGVTQTPRYLIKTRGQQVTLSCSPISGHRSVSWYQQTPGQGLQFLFEYFSETQRNKGNFPGRFSGRQFSNSRSEMNVSTLELGDSALYLCASSLRDTNYGYTFGSGTRLTVV.